A single sample is the source of the 12 T cell receptor beta chains below, sequenced in a study of OX40 agonist ivuxolimab in advanced cancers. Method: immunoSEQ multiplex PCR; TCRdb's copy keeps in-frame clones and lacks some. The sample yields around 60,000 clones, roughly 80% seen once. The sequences come from CD4+ or CD8+ T cells sorted from blood, collected in a trial of the OX40 agonist ivuxolimab. These receptors were collected from an adult with an advanced solid tumor such as melanoma, head and neck, liver or kidney cancer.

Regarding this clone: This CDR3 is also generated by other DNA sequences in the sample. The chain combines TRBV6-5 with TRBJ1-5, with D possibly being TRBD1 (5 bases). Germline loops: CDR1 MNHEY, CDR2 SVGAGI. Trimming removed 0 bases from V and 2 bases from J, with 5 bases in between. This CDR3 is 14 amino acids long. DNA of the CDR3: TGTGCCAGCAGTTACTCGGGGGGCAATCAGCCCCAGCATTTT. Translating it yields CASSYSGGNQPQHF.

V and J are TRBV5-1 and TRBJ2-2; no reliable D call. CDR3 length: 15 amino acids. Looked up from germline, CDR1 is SGHRS and CDR2 is YFSETQ. Trimming shortened V by 3 bases and J by 2 bases, and 11 bases separated the two germline ends. DNA for the CDR3: TGCGCCAGCAGCTGGCACCGGGCAAACACCGGGGAGCTGTTTTTT. It is translated as CASSWHRANTGELFF. Combining the CDR3 with reference TRBV5-1 and TRBJ2-2 gives the whole variable domain KAGVTQTPRYLIKTRGQQVTLSCSPISGHRSVSWYQQTPGQGLQFLFEYFSETQRNKGNFPGRFSGRQFSNSRSEMNVSTLELGDSALYLCASSWHRANTGELFFGEGSRLTVL.

This sequence joins TRBV11-2 and TRBJ2-5; D possibly corresponds to TRBD1 (6 bases). Germline V gene lookup returns CDR1 SGHAT and CDR2 FQNNGV. The V gene lost 5 bases and the J gene lost 7 bases, with 23 bases spanning the gap. The CDR3 spans 16 residues. The CDR3 DNA sequence: TGTGCCAGCAGCGCCCCCACAGGGTCCCTAAGCGGGACCCAGTACTTC. It encodes CASSAPTGSLSGTQYF.

The genes are TRBV18 and TRBJ2-7; D unresolved. The germline gives CDR1 KGHSH, CDR2 LQKENI. Trimming removed 0 bases at V and 1 base at J, with 4 bases between. The CDR3 consists of 13 residues. The DNA of the CDR3 is TGTGCCAGCTCACCACCGGGGTCCTACGAGCAGTACTTC. This translates into CASSPPGSYEQYF.

This clone was seen a single time. The chain carries TRBV6-5 and TRBJ1-1; TRBD1 is a possible D gene (6 bases). This CDR3 has 13 amino acids. The germline gives CDR1 MNHEY, CDR2 SVGAGI. V was shortened by 5 bases and J by 7 bases, with 14 bases between the two germline ends. The CDR3 loop is CASSPVGAGEAFF. The CDR3 DNA follows: TGTGCCAGCAGTCCCGTGGGGGCTGGTGAAGCTTTCTTT.

This sequence joins TRBV18 and TRBJ1-2, with D perhaps matching TRBD1 (6 bases). V was cut by 2 bases and J by 0 bases, with 7 bases left in between. This CDR3 spans 14 amino acids. Germline CDR1 and CDR2: KGHSH and LQKENI. The CDR3 region is CASSPSGANYGYTF. The CDR3 nucleotides are TGTGCCAGCTCACCATCAGGGGCTAACTATGGCTACACCTTC.

The V and J genes are TRBV5-1 and TRBJ2-7; no clear D. With 3 bases removed from V and 3 bases from J, the gap between germline ends came to 13 bases. The germline V gene has CDR1 SGHRS and CDR2 YFSETQ. This CDR3 is built from 14 residues. CDR3 sequence reads: CASSWNGRDYEQYV. The CDR3 DNA reads TGCGCCAGCAGCTGGAACGGGCGAGACTACGAGCAGTACGTC.

The chain uses TRBV25-1 and TRBJ1-1; 8 positions match TRBD1. With 7 bases clipped from V and 1 base from J, the junction kept 8 bases outside the gene matches. Germline V gene lookup returns CDR1 MGHDK and CDR2 SYGVNS. CDR3 length: 15 amino acids. CDR3 region: CASTPGGARNTEAFF. CDR3 coding DNA: TGTGCCAGCACTCCAGGGGGCGCGAGGAACACTGAAGCTTTCTTT.

The J gene is TRBJ2-1, the V gene TRBV11-2; perhaps TRBD2 as D (6 bases). CDR1 and CDR2 (germline): SGHAT, FQNNGV. V lost 0 bases and J 0 bases, leaving 15 bases between the germline ends. This CDR3 is built from 18 residues. For the CDR3, the DNA is TGTGCCAGCAGCTTAGATAGGGCTTTCGGGAGCTCCTACAATGAGCAGTTCTTC. It codes for CASSLDRAFGSSYNEQFF.

In this sample, this clone turned up once. V and J are TRBV19 and TRBJ2-5, with D uncertain. The V end was cut by 5 bases, the J end by 4 bases, with 11 bases between. Germline-derived CDR1 and CDR2 are LNHDA and SQIVND (reference sequence). This CDR3 contains 13 residues. The CDR3 spells CASSSSVVETQYF. The CDR3 region has the DNA TGTGCCAGTAGTTCTTCTGTGGTAGAGACCCAGTACTTC.

The chain has TRBV7-2 and TRBJ1-1; 7 positions match TRBD1. Germline V gene sequence: CDR1 SGHTA, CDR2 FQGNSA. V lost 4 bases, J lost 1 base, and 6 bases stayed unmatched. The CDR3 contains 15 residues. The CDR3 spells CASSSEGQPNTEAFF. CDR3 in DNA: TGTGCCAGCAGCTCAGAGGGACAGCCGAACACTGAAGCTTTCTTT.

V usage is TRBV4-3 and J usage is TRBJ1-3, with unresolved D. V shed 4 bases and J shed 8 bases, with 12 bases lying between them. CDR1 and CDR2 (germline): LGHNA, YSLEER. This CDR3 region has 13 residues. CDR3 in amino acids: CASSPNPGYTIYF. The CDR3 bases are TGCGCCAGCAGCCCGAATCCCGGGTACACCATATATTTT.